Here is one T cell receptor beta chain with its context. The data are from a study of blood T cell repertoires in COVID-19. Study-wide background: Collection of acute and convalescent COVID-19 samples took place in the United States, Italy and Spain.

The CDR3 loop spans 16 amino acids. With V trimmed by 0 bases and J by 0 bases, 4 bases remained unmatched. The germline V gene encodes CDR1 LGHNA and CDR2 YSLEER. Cohort 3 donors counted as recovered after two negative PCRs, clearance, or resolved symptoms. As processed by the authors: Estimation of nucleated cell counts was performed using reference gene primer amplification. Profiled with immunoSEQ multiplex PCR; TCRdb holds only in-frame clones, not every one. The V and J calls and clone size come from that table; D and trimming were worked out from the DNA. The sample consists of around 260,000 clones, around 90% of them appearing once.

The sequenced sample was PBMCs or T cells enriched from blood (not recorded which). The receptor comes from a woman in her 30s who had recovered from COVID-19. The V and J genes are TRBV4-3 and TRBJ2-7, with TRBD1 matching over 8 bases. CDR3 nucleotide sequence: TGCGCCAGCAGCCAAGATCAGGGGGCGAGCTCCTACGAGCAGTACTTC. Residues: CASSQDQGASSYEQYF.